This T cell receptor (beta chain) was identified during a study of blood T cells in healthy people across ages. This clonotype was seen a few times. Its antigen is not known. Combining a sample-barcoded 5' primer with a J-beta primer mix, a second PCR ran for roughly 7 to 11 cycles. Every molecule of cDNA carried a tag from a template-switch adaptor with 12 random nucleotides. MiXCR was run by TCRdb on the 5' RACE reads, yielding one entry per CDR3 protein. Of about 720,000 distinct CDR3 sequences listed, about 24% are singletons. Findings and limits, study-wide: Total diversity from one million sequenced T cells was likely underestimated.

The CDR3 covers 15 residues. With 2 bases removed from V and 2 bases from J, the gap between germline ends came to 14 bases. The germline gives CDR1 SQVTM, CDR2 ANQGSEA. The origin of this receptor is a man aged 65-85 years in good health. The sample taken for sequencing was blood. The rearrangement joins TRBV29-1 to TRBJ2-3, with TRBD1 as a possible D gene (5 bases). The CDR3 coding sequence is TGCAGCGTTGAAATAGGGGATTATTCCACAGATACGCAGTATTTT. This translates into CSVEIGDYSTDTQYF.